The 5 T cell receptor beta chains below were found in one sample sequenced in a study of T cell responses to AZD1222 COVID-19 vaccine. Data came from immunoSEQ multiplex PCR; TCRdb stores just in-frame clones and leaves some out. Counted here are more than 50,000 clones, about four fifths occurring once; the ten biggest clones make up over 20%. The specimen was peripheral blood, collected on day 0 of MenACWY control vaccination. These receptor sequences come from an adult in good health.

This chain uses TRBV19 with TRBJ1-3; the D is unclear. The CDR3 contains 14 residues. Germline loops: CDR1 LNHDA, CDR2 SQIVND (reference sequence). V shed 6 bases and J shed 0 bases, with 9 bases lying between them. CDR3: CASRDGASGNTIYF. The DNA for the CDR3 is TGTGCCAGTAGAGACGGAGCCTCTGGAAACACCATATATTTT.

The chain recombines TRBV6-5 with TRBJ2-1; 10 bases agree with TRBD1. Germline V gives CDR1 MNHEY, CDR2 SVGAGI. The CDR3 is made up of 14 amino acids. J gave up 8 bases and V 5 bases, and 6 bases lay outside the gene matches. CDR3 amino acids: CASSPGQGLDEQFF. CDR3 DNA sequence: TGTGCCAGCAGTCCGGGACAGGGGCTCGATGAGCAGTTCTTC.

The chain carries TRBV28 and TRBJ1-1; 10 nucleotides line up with TRBD1. The CDR3 covers 14 residues. The V gene's germline CDR1 is MDHEN and CDR2 SYDVKM. Losses at the gene ends were 6 bases for V and 2 bases for J; bases not matched to a gene: 3. The CDR3 DNA reads as TGTGCCAGCAGACCGACAGGGGGCAACACTGAAGCTTTCTTT. Its translation is CASRPTGGNTEAFF. Using reference TRBV28 and TRBJ1-1 for the parts outside the CDR3, the full variable domain is DVKVTQSSRYLVKRTGEKVFLECVQDMDHENMFWYRQDPGLGLRLIYFSYDVKMKEKGDIPEGYSVSREKKERFSLILESASTNQTSMYLCASRPTGGNTEAFFGQGTRLTVV.

This rearrangement joins TRBV7-8 to TRBJ2-6; D remains ambiguous. Trimming took off 7 bases at V and 0 bases at J, with 10 bases between the two ends. Germline CDR1 is SGHVS and CDR2 is FQNEAQ. This CDR3 is built from 15 residues. The CDR3 coding sequence is TGTGCCAGCACCCTACAGAGCTCTGGGGCCAACGTCCTGACTTTC. Protein product: CASTLQSSGANVLTF. The whole variable domain, filled in from reference TRBV7-8 and TRBJ2-6, reads GAGVSQSPRYKVAKRGQDVALRCDPISGHVSLFWYQQALGQGPEFLTYFQNEAQLDKSGLPSDRFFAERPEGSVSTLKIQRTQQEDSAVYLCASTLQSSGANVLTFGAGSRLTVL.

This chain links TRBV2 with TRBJ2-5; D is uncertain. Germline loops: CDR1 SNHLY, CDR2 FYNNEI. The CDR3 extends over 12 amino acids. Trimming cost V 4 bases and J 4 bases, with 7 bases left between them. The CDR3 here is CASSGGGETQYF. CDR3 coding DNA: TGTGCCAGCAGTGGGGGTGGAGAGACCCAGTACTTC.